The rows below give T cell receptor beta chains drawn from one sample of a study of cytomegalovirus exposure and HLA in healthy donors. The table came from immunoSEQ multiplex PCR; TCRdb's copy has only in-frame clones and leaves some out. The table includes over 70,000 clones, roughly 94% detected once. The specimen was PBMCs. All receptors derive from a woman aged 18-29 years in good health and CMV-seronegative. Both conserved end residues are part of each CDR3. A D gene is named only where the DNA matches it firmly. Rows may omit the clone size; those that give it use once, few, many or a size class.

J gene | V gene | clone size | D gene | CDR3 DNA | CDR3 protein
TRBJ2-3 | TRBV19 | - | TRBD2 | TGTGCCAGTAGGCTAAGCGGGGGGATGGACACAGATACGCAGTATTTT | CASRLSGGMDTDTQYF
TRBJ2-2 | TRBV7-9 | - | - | TGTGCCAGCAGCTCGGACACCGGGGAGCTGTTTTTT | CASSSDTGELFF
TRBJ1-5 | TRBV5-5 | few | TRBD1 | TGTGCCAGCAGCTCGAGACAGGGGGCTTATCAGCCCCAGCATTTT | CASSSRQGAYQPQHF
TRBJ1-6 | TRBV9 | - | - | TGTGCCAGCAGCGTAGGAAGTGGCGGGAACTCCTATAATTCACCCCTCCACTTT | CASSVGSGGNSYNSPLHF
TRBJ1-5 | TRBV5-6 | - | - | TGTGCCAGCAGCTGGACACCCAATCAGCCCCAGCATTTT | CASSWTPNQPQHF
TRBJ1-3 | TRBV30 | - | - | TGTGCCTGGAGTGTACGGGTAGACTCTGGAAACACCATATATTTT | CAWSVRVDSGNTIYF
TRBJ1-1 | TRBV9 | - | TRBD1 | TGTGCCAGCAGCGTATTGGCGGGACAGGGCGCCACTGAAGCTTTCTTT | CASSVLAGQGATEAFF
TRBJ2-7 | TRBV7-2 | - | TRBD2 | TGTGCCAGCAGCGGCCGCGGGACTACCCCTCGGGACGAGCAGTACTTC | CASSGRGTTPRDEQYF
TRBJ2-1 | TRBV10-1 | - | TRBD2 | TGCGCCAGCAGTGAGTCGAGTACGCGGGGGGACGGAAATGAGCAGTTCTTC | CASSESSTRGDGNEQFF
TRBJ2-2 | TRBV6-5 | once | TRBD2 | TGTGCCAGCAGTTGGGAGCGGGGGAGGAACACCGGGGAGCTGTTTTTT | CASSWERGRNTGELFF
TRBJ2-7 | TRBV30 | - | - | TGTGCCTGGGGGGGGGCACAGACAACTCCCTACGAGCAGTACTTC | CAWGGAQTTPYEQYF
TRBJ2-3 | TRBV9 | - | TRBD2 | TGTGCCAGCACCCCGGGAGGGGACAGCACAGATACGCAGTATTTT | CASTPGGDSTDTQYF
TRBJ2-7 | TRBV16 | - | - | TGTGCCAGCAGCCAATTTAGGCGGAGCTCCTACGAGCAGTACTTC | CASSQFRRSSYEQYF
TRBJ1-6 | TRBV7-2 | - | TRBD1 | TGTGCCAGCAGCTTAGGACAGGGGGTGTATAATTCACCCCTCCACTTT | CASSLGQGVYNSPLHF
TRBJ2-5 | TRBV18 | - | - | TGTGCCAGCTCACAGCAGGGGCAGTCGGGAGAGACCCAGTACTTC | CASSQQGQSGETQYF
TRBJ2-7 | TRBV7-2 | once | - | TGTGCCAGCAGCCCTGGAGGTAGCGAGCAGTACTTC | CASSPGGSEQYF
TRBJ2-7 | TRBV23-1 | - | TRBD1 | TGCGCCAGCAGTCAATTAGACAGGGGGTCTCCATACGAGCAGTACTTC | CASSQLDRGSPYEQYF
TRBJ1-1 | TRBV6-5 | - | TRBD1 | TGTGCCAGCAGCCCAGACAGGGGGCTCAATGAAGCTTTCTTT | CASSPDRGLNEAFF
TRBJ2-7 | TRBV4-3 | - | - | TGCGCCAGCAGCTTCCGGGGTACCTACGAGCAGTACTTC | CASSFRGTYEQYF
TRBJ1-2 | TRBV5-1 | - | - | TGCGCCAGCAGCTTGGACAGCAACTATGGCTACACCTTC | CASSLDSNYGYTF
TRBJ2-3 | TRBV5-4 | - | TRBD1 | TGTGCCAGCAGCTTCGGGACAGGGGTCACAGATACGCAGTATTTT | CASSFGTGVTDTQYF
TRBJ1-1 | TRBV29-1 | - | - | TGCAGCGCCTATCAGGGGACACTGAACACTGAAGCTTTCTTT | CSAYQGTLNTEAFF
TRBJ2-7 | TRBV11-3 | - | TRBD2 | TGTGCCAGCAGCTTAGGGACTAGCGGGGTCCCTTCCTACGAGCAGTACTTC | CASSLGTSGVPSYEQYF
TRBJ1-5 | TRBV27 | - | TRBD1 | TGTGCCAGCAGTGCCAGGGGGAGGCAGCCCCAGCATTTT | CASSARGRQPQHF
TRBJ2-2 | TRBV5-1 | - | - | TGCGCCAGCAGCTTACAGGGTCCGAACACCGGGGAGCTGTTTTTT | CASSLQGPNTGELFF
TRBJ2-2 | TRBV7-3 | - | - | TGTGCCAGCAGGGCTCCCGGGACATCGAACACCGGGGAGCTGTTTTTT | CASRAPGTSNTGELFF
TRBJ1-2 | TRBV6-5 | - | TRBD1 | TGTGCCAGCAGTCCCGACAGGGACGTTGGCTACACCTTC | CASSPDRDVGYTF
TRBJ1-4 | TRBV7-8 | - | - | TGTGCCAGCAGCTTAGGCAGGGCCCCTAATGAAAAACTGTTTTTT | CASSLGRAPNEKLFF
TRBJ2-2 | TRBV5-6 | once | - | TGTGCCAGCAGAAAGGGAGGCACCGGGGAGCTGTTTTTT | CASRKGGTGELFF